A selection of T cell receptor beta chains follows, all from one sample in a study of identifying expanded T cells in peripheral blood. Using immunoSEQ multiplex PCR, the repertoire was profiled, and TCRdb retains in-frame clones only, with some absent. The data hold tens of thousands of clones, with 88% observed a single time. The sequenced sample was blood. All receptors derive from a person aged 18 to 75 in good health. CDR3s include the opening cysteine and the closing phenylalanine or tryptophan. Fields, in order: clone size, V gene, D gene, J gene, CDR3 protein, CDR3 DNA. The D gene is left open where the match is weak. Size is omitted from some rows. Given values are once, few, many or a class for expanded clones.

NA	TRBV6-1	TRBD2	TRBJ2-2	CASIPGLANGELFF	TGTGCCAGCATTCCGGGACTAGCGAACGGGGAGCTGTTTTTT
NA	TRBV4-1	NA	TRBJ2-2	CASSQDQNTGELFF	TGCGCCAGCAGCCAAGATCAGAACACCGGGGAGCTGTTTTTT
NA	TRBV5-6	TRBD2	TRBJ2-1	CASSLVPSTSVEQFF	TGTGCCAGCAGCTTGGTTCCCTCGACTAGCGTTGAGCAGTTCTTC
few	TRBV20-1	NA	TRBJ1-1	CSAHTGDLSF	TGCAGTGCACATACGGGGGACCTCTCCTTT
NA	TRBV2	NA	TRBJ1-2	CASAFWGSGGYTF	TGTGCCAGCGCTTTTTGGGGATCGGGCGGCTACACCTTC
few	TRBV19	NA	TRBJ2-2	CASSIFTGAGAGTGELFF	TGTGCCAGTAGTATCTTCACGGGTGCAGGGGCGGGCACCGGGGAGCTGTTTTTT
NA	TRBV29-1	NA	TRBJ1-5	CSVLIGNQPQHF	TGCAGCGTTCTTATCGGAAATCAGCCCCAGCATTTT
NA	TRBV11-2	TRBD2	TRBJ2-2	CASSSPSGGTNTGELFF	TGTGCCAGCAGCTCGCCCTCCGGGGGGACCAACACCGGGGAGCTGTTTTTT
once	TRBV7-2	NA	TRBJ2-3	CASSFPPDTQYF	TGTGCCAGCAGCTTCCCCCCAGATACGCAGTATTTT
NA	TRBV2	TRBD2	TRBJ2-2	CASAGGGELFF	TGTGCCAGCGCGGGGGGCGGGGAGCTGTTTTTT
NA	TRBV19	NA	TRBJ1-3	CASSTRLPSGNTIYF	TGTGCCAGTAGTACTAGACTGCCCTCTGGAAACACCATATATTTT
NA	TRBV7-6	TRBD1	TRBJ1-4	CASSLGQGNEKLFF	TGTGCCAGCAGCCTGGGACAGGGAAATGAAAAACTGTTTTTT